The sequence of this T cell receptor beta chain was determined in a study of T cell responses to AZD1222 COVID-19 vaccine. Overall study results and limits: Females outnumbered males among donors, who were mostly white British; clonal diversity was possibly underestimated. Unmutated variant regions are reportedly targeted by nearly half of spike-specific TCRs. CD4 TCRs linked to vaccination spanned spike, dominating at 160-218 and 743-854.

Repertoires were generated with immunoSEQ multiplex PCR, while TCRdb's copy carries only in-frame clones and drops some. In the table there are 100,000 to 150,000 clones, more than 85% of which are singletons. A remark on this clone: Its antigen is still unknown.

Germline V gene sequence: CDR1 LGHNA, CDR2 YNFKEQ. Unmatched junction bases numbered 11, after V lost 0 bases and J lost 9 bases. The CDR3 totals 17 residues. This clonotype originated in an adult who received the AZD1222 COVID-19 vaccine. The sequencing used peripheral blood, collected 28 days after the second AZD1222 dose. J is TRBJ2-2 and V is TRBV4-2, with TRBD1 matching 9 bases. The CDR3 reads CASSQDEGQGRLRELFF. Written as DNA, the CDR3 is TGTGCCAGCAGCCAAGATGAAGGACAGGGGAGGTTAAGGGAGCTGTTTTTT.